This T cell receptor (beta chain) appears in the sequencing data of a study of cytomegalovirus exposure and HLA in healthy donors. Study outcomes and limitations: The HLA-A and HLA-B alleles of most subjects were reportedly predicted accurately from TCR beta sequences. An analysis was carried out at a later point. It showed that HLA-associated TCR beta chains were more clonally expanded than equally common non-associated chains. TCR beta chain V- and J-gene trimming was linked, in a later analysis, to a missense variant in DCLRE1C.

The PCR had 60 Vbeta and 13 Jbeta primers. Sequenced by immunoSEQ multiplex PCR; TCRdb stores in-frame clones only, minus some. The table includes about 140,000 clones, approximately 71% detected once. The CDR3 runs 16 residues. J was trimmed by 4 bases and V by 1 base; bases with no gene match: 6. CDR1 is SGHTA and CDR2 is FQGNSA in the germline V gene. In regard to this clone: The antigen remains unidentified.

The chain employs TRBV7-2 and TRBJ2-3; 9 nucleotides align to TRBD2. The source of this sequence is a woman aged 50 to 60 in good health and CMV-seronegative. Material for sequencing was PBMCs. CDR3 sequence reads: CASSLVFAGGSDTQYF. The CDR3 coding sequence is TGTGCCAGCAGCTTAGTCTTTGCGGGGGGGTCAGATACGCAGTATTTT.